Below, 26 T cell receptor beta chains from the same sample are listed, as sequenced in a study of regulatory T cells in long-lasting Graves disease. Time point of the sample: persistent/refractory GD, antithyroid drugs over 5 years with positive TRAb. PBMCs provided the RNA from which the TCR library was made. Through Arm-PCR of CDR3 regions and iRepertoire HTBI primers, TCR beta libraries were built. TCRdb re-called the multiplex PCR reads with MiXCR, one entry per CDR3 protein. The data contain under 350,000 distinct CDR3 sequences, roughly a fifth of them seen just once; the ten biggest clones take up approximately 60%. This specimen was peripheral blood mononuclear cells (PBMCs), taken when the disease was refractory, from a patient treated with antithyroid drugs. All receptors derive from a female donor with Graves disease.

V gene TRBV15 combines with J gene TRBJ2-5, with D uncertain. The germline CDR1 and CDR2 sequences are LNHNV and YYDKDF (reference sequence). The ends were cut back, 0 bases at V and 3 bases at J, with 11 bases in the middle. The CDR3 is made up of 15 amino acids. Here the CDR3 DNA reads TGTGCCACCAGCAGAGATGTGGGGTGGGAAGAGACCCAGTACTTC. Translated: CATSRDVGWEETQYF.

The chain uses TRBV11-2 and TRBJ2-2, with TRBD2 matching 9 bases. The CDR3 is 18 residues long. Germline CDR1 SGHAT, CDR2 FQNNGV. V lost 8 bases and J lost 5; bases outside the gene matches: 18. As DNA, the CDR3 is TGTGCCAGCGGCCCACCGTCGGCGGGAGGGCCGAGGACCGGGGAGCTGTTTTTT. Translation: CASGPPSAGGPRTGELFF.

This clonotype was observed at least ten times. This sequence joins TRBV6-1 and TRBJ1-2, with D perhaps matching TRBD1 (6 bases). There are 11 residues in the CDR3. Germline assignment: CDR1 MNHNS and CDR2 SASEGT. V lost 10 bases to trimming and J lost 3 bases, with 9 bases between them. The CDR3 loop is CAKQGDYGYTF. The CDR3 DNA reads TGTGCCAAACAGGGAGACTATGGCTACACCTTC.

Ten or more counts support this clonotype. The rearrangement links TRBV11-2 to TRBJ2-7, with D unclear. V lost 5 bases to trimming and J lost 3 bases, with 11 bases between them. The CDR3 sequence is 13 residues long. Germline V gene data show CDR1 as SGHAT and CDR2 as FQNNGV. CDR3 nucleotide sequence: TGTGCCAGCAGCCGCGCCGGGTTCTACGAGCAGTACTTC. Its protein product is CASSRAGFYEQYF.

This chain joins TRBV6-1 and TRBJ2-5; 9 bases line up with TRBD1. CDR1 is MNHNS, CDR2 SASEGT, per germline. The CDR3 is 16 amino acids. With V trimmed by 6 bases and J by 5 bases, 13 bases remained unmatched. CDR3 region: CASRPPRTGARETQYF. CDR3 DNA sequence: TGTGCCAGCAGACCTCCTAGGACAGGGGCAAGGGAGACCCAGTACTTC.

The CDR3 region is CASSGQGTSTDTQYF. The CDR3, as DNA: TGTGCCAGCAGCGGGCAGGGGACTAGCACAGATACGCAGTATTTT. The chain carries TRBV11-2 and TRBJ2-3; either TRBD1 or TRBD2 may fit D (6 bases each). The CDR3 contains 15 residues. The germline V gene encodes CDR1 SGHAT and CDR2 FQNNGV. V was cut by 5 bases and J by 0 bases, with 12 bases left in between.

This clonotype occurred many times. J is TRBJ1-4 and V is TRBV20-1; D possibly corresponds to TRBD1 (6 bases). V lost 3 bases, J lost 11 bases, and 19 bases lay in between. Per the germline V gene, CDR1 is DFQATT and CDR2 is SNEGSKA (reference sequence). CDR3 length: 14 residues. The CDR3 DNA reads TGCAGTGCTAGGGTCGGGACAAGGAACGCGAAACTGTTTTTT. This sequence encodes CSARVGTRNAKLFF.

This clonotype was seen a handful of times. This sequence joins TRBV13 and TRBJ1-1; D unclear. V lost 0 bases and J lost 4, with 9 bases in between. CDR1 PRHDT and CDR2 FYEKMQ come from the germline V gene (reference sequence). The CDR3 extends over 14 amino acids. The CDR3 is CASSLGQAVTEAFF. Here the CDR3 DNA reads TGTGCCAGCAGCTTAGGGCAGGCAGTCACTGAAGCTTTCTTT.

CDR3 sequence (DNA): TGTGCCACCAGCAGAGGGGATAGCGGGAGGGCCTGGGAGACCCAGTACTTC. It is translated as CATSRGDSGRAWETQYF. The gene calls are TRBV15 and TRBJ2-5; 11 bases line up with TRBD2. Trimming cost V 1 base and J 5 bases; bases outside gene matches: 9. From germline, CDR1 is LNHNV and CDR2 YYDKDF (reference sequence). CDR3 length: 17 residues.

The gene calls are TRBV6-6 and TRBJ1-3; D ambiguous. Germline-derived CDR1 and CDR2 are MNHNY and SVGAGI (reference sequence). The V end lost 0 bases, the J end lost 3 bases, and 3 bases lay between the germline ends. CDR3 length: 13 amino acids. The chain's CDR3 is CASSYSSGNTIYF. CDR3 bases: TGTGCCAGCAGTTACTCGAGTGGAAACACCATATATTTT.

Ten or more counts support this clonotype. The chain links TRBV20-1 to TRBJ2-5; the D is unclear. The CDR3 sequence is 10 residues long. The V end lost 3 bases, the J end lost 5 bases, and 4 bases lay between the germline ends. Germline V gene sequence: CDR1 DFQATT, CDR2 SNEGSKA (reference sequence). As DNA, the CDR3 is TGCAGTGCTAGTTGGGAGACCCAGTACTTC. The encoded protein is CSASWETQYF.

This clonotype has at least ten counts. This chain joins TRBV20-1 and TRBJ2-7, with TRBD2 matching over 9 bases. The CDR3 is made up of 15 amino acids. Germline lookup yields CDR1 DFQATT and CDR2 SNEGSKA (reference sequence). With 1 base clipped from V and 2 bases from J, the junction kept 6 bases outside the gene matches. The CDR3 coding sequence is TGCAGTGCTAGAGGAGCTAGCGGGATAACCTACGAGCAGTACTTC. Translating gives CSARGASGITYEQYF.

This chain connects TRBV6-1 to TRBJ1-1; the D gene is possibly TRBD1 (6 bases). Trimming stripped 6 bases from V and 4 bases from J, with 15 bases between. This CDR3 contains 14 residues. CDR1 and CDR2 from the germline V gene are MNHNS and SASEGT. The CDR3 DNA is TGTGCCAGCAGGGCCCAGCCAGGGGTCACTGAAGCTTTCTTT. It codes for CASRAQPGVTEAFF.

This clonotype was picked up many times. As DNA, the CDR3 is TGTGCCTGGAGTGTGGGGTTGGGCACTGAAGCTTTCTTT. It encodes CAWSVGLGTEAFF. This chain uses TRBV30 with TRBJ1-1; no definite D call. Germline V gives CDR1 GTSNPN, CDR2 SVGIG (reference sequence). This CDR3 is 13 amino acids long. The V and J ends lost 0 bases and 4 bases respectively, with 9 bases between them.

This clonotype has ten or more counts. The chain's CDR3 is CASSQTGSPSSEQYF. CDR3 coding DNA: TGTGCCAGCAGCCAAACAGGGTCCCCTAGTTCGGAGCAGTACTTC. The gene calls are TRBV12-3 or TRBV12-4 and TRBJ2-7, with D perhaps matching TRBD1 (6 bases). V was pared by 6 bases and J by 7 bases, with 22 bases between. The CDR3 runs to 15 residues.

The chain employs TRBV7-2 and TRBJ2-2; D is uncertain. CDR3 size: 13 residues. Germline V gives CDR1 SGHTA, CDR2 FQGNSA. Trimming took 9 bases from V and 0 from J, leaving 8 bases between them. DNA for the CDR3: TGTGCCAGTCAACAGACGAACACCGGGGAGCTGTTTTTT. Translating it yields CASQQTNTGELFF.

Many counts were recorded for this clonotype. The chain combines TRBV4-1 with TRBJ1-2; D possibly corresponds to TRBD1 (5 bases). Trimming left V 0 bases short and J 5 bases short, with 10 bases between. Germline CDR1 reads MGHRA; CDR2 reads YSYEKL. The length of the CDR3 is 14 residues. CDR3 sequence (DNA): TGCGCCAGCAGCCAAGAGGGCAGGGAGTATGGCTACACCTTC. Amino acids: CASSQEGREYGYTF.

The sample holds a few counts of this clonotype. J is TRBJ2-7 and V is TRBV15; TRBD1 matches at 8 bases. J lost 3 bases, V lost 3 bases, and 1 base had no gene match. Looked up from germline, CDR1 is LNHNV and CDR2 is YYDKDF (reference sequence). The CDR3 sequence is 13 residues long. The CDR3 sequence: CATSSDRGYEQYF. CDR3 sequence (DNA): TGTGCCACCAGCAGTGACAGGGGCTACGAGCAGTACTTC.

The genes are TRBV12-3 or TRBV12-4 and TRBJ2-7; D gene ambiguous. Trimming removed 4 bases at V and 5 bases at J, with 9 bases between. The CDR3 is made up of 12 amino acids. The CDR3 sequence: CASSSSYHEQYF. DNA for the CDR3: TGTGCCAGCAGTTCGAGCTACCACGAGCAGTACTTC.

The sample holds many counts of this clonotype. The chain joins TRBV6-1 to TRBJ1-5; TRBD1 aligns across 8 bases. J was trimmed by 2 bases and V by 5 bases; bases with no gene match: 5. This CDR3 contains 15 residues. The germline V gene has CDR1 MNHNS and CDR2 SASEGT. CDR3 in amino acids: CASSKAGGGNQPQHF. In DNA, the CDR3 is TGTGCCAGCAGTAAGGCAGGGGGCGGCAATCAGCCCCAGCATTTT.

CDR3 sequence: CASSTEGTSGRYGETQYF. CDR3 bases: TGTGCCAGCAGCACAGAGGGGACTAGCGGGAGGTATGGGGAGACCCAGTACTTC. The V call is TRBV7-2, the J call TRBJ2-5; 15 positions agree with TRBD2. Per germline, CDR1 SGHTA and CDR2 FQGNSA. V lost 5 bases to trimming and J lost 5 bases; unmatched junction nucleotides: 12. The CDR3 spans 18 residues. Drawing the rest from reference TRBV7-2 and TRBJ2-5, the complete variable domain is GAGVSQSPSNKVTEKGKDVELRCDPISGHTALYWYRQSLGQGLEFLIYFQGNSAPDKSGLPSDRFSAERTGGSVSTLTIQRTQQEDSAVYLCASSTEGTSGRYGETQYFGPGTRLLVL.

This clonotype was picked up many times. The chain uses TRBV28 and TRBJ1-2; D remains ambiguous. Germline lookup yields CDR1 MDHEN and CDR2 SYDVKM. The V end was cut by 2 bases, the J end by 4 bases, with 8 bases between. CDR3 length: 13 residues. The CDR3 coding sequence is TGTGCCAGCAGTTTAAGTCGGAGCTATGGCTACACCTTC. It codes for CASSLSRSYGYTF.

Only a few counts were recorded for this clonotype. This chain joins TRBV4-3 and TRBJ2-4; 8 bases fit TRBD1. Germline values: CDR1 LGHNA, CDR2 YSLEER. The V and J ends lost 4 bases and 1 base, in that order; junction bases with no gene match: 6. The CDR3 extends over 16 amino acids. CDR3 DNA: TGCGCCAGCAGCCCTGGGACAGGATCGGCCAAAAACATTCAGTACTTC. Residues: CASSPGTGSAKNIQYF.

This clonotype was seen a handful of times. The V gene is TRBV7-2, the J gene TRBJ2-2; either TRBD1 or TRBD2 may supply D (5 bases each). Germline V CDR1 and CDR2: SGHTA, FQGNSA. The CDR3 is made up of 16 amino acids. Trimming stripped 5 bases from V and 10 bases from J, with 23 bases between. The CDR3 protein is CASSLRRDRSRQELFF. For the CDR3, the DNA is TGTGCCAGCAGCCTACGCCGGGACCGCAGTAGGCAGGAGCTGTTTTTT.

This chain links TRBV7-2 with TRBJ2-7; 9 nucleotides line up with TRBD1. The trim removed 4 bases at V and 3 bases at J, leaving 4 bases unmatched. The CDR3 consists of 14 residues. From germline, CDR1 is SGHTA and CDR2 FQGNSA. CDR3 DNA sequence: TGTGCCAGCAGCTCCCGACAGGGGGACTACGAGCAGTACTTC. The encoded protein is CASSSRQGDYEQYF. Combining the CDR3 with reference TRBV7-2 and TRBJ2-7 gives the whole variable domain GAGVSQSPSNKVTEKGKDVELRCDPISGHTALYWYRQSLGQGLEFLIYFQGNSAPDKSGLPSDRFSAERTGGSVSTLTIQRTQQEDSAVYLCASSSRQGDYEQYFGPGTRLTVT.

This clonotype was found many times. V is TRBV30 and J is TRBJ1-2; TRBD1 matches at 10 bases. With V trimmed by 5 bases and J by 3 bases, 9 bases remained unmatched. The CDR3 spans 15 residues. CDR1 and CDR2 from the germline V gene are GTSNPN and SVGIG (reference sequence). The CDR3 loop is CAWRATGGGYYGYTF. CDR3 coding DNA: TGTGCCTGGCGCGCGACAGGGGGCGGGTACTATGGCTACACCTTC. The variable domain in full, completed from reference TRBV30 and TRBJ1-2, reads SQTIHQWPATLVQPVGSPLSLECTVEGTSNPNLYWYRQAAGRGLQLLFYSVGIGQISSEVPQNLSASRPQDRQFILSSKKLLLSDSGFYLCAWRATGGGYYGYTFGSGTRLTVV.